The present T cell receptor beta chain was sequenced within a study of T cells in Graves' hyperthyroidism and ophthalmopathy. The CDR3 is 15 amino acids. The V gene's germline CDR1 is ENHRY and CDR2 SYGVKD. V lost 8 bases, J lost 0 bases, and 16 bases lay in between. Many counts were recorded for this clonotype. The PBMCs were taken from less than 11 ml of fresh peripheral blood. Amplified TCR beta CDR3 regions derived from RNA transcripts. During a first-round RT-PCR of the TCR CDR3, the HTBI primer set was used. TCRdb analysed the multiplex PCR reads with MiXCR anew, one entry per CDR3 protein. The sample shows a few hundred thousand distinct CDR3 sequences, about 15% of them seen only once.

Sequenced sample: blood. The V call is TRBV10-3, the J call TRBJ1-1; weak D call: TRBD1 (5 bases). The TCR originated in a woman under 40 with Graves' hyperthyroidism. This CDR3 reads CAIRNPGDLNTEAFF. In DNA, the CDR3 is TGTGCCATCCGCAATCCCGGGGACCTGAACACTGAAGCTTTCTTT.